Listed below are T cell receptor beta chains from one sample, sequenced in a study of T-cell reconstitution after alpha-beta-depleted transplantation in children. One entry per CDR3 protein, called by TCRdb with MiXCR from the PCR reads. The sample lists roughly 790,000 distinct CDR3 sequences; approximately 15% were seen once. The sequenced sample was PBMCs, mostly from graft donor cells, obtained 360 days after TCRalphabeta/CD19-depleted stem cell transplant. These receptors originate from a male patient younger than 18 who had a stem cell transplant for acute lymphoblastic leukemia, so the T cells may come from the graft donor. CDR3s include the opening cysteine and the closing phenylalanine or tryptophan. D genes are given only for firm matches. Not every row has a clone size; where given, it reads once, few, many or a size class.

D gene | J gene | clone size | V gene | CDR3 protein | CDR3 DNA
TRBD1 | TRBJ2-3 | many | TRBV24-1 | CATSPYRGPGRSDTQYF | TGTGCCACCTCCCCATACAGGGGGCCTGGACGCTCAGATACGCAGTATTTT
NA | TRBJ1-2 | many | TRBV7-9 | CASSPWVGQLYGYTF | TGTGCCAGCAGTCCCTGGGTGGGGCAGTTATATGGCTACACCTTC
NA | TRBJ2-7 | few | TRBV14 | CASRQGLYDEYEQYF | TGTGCCAGCAGACAGGGACTTTACGATGAGTACGAGCAGTACTTC
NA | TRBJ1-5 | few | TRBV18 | CASSPNGLANSNQPQHF | TGTGCCAGCTCACCCAACGGACTTGCGAATAGCAATCAGCCCCAGCATTTT
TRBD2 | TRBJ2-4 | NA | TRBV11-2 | CASSLLAGKNIQYF | TGTGCCAGCAGCTTACTAGCGGGCAAAAACATTCAGTACTTC
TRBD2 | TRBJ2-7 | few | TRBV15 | CATSTRLAGAYEQYF | TGTGCCACCAGCACCCGACTAGCGGGTGCCTACGAGCAGTACTTC
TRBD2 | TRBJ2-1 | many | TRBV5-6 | CASSIGTSGSYNEQFF | TGTGCCAGCAGCATCGGGACTAGCGGTTCCTACAATGAGCAGTTCTTC
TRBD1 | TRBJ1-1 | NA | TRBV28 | CASSPGTDEAFF | TGTGCCAGCAGCCCCGGGACAGACGAAGCTTTCTTT
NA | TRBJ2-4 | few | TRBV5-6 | CASSFQPGAKNIQYF | TGTGCCAGCAGCTTTCAACCGGGAGCCAAAAACATTCAGTACTTC
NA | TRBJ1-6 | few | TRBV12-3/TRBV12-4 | CASGLRVPNSPLHF | TGTGCCAGCGGGTTACGGGTGCCTAATTCACCCCTCCACTTT
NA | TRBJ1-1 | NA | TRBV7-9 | CASSPLEGQMNTEAFF | TGTGCCAGCAGCCCCCTCGAAGGGCAGATGAACACTGAAGCTTTCTTT
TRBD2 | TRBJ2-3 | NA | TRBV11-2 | CASSLKAGGVRTDTQYF | TGTGCCAGCAGCCTCAAGGCGGGAGGTGTGAGGACAGATACGCAGTATTTT
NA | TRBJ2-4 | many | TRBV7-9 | CASSLGGRAKNIQYF | TGTGCCAGCAGCTTAGGTGGGAGAGCCAAAAACATTCAGTACTTC
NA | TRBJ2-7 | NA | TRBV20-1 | CSASHLRQSVYEQYF | TGCAGTGCTTCCCATCTCAGACAGTCCGTCTACGAGCAGTACTTC
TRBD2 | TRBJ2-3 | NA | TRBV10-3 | CAISESGLAGLRDTQYF | TGTGCCATCAGTGAGTCTGGACTAGCGGGACTTAGGGATACGCAGTATTTT
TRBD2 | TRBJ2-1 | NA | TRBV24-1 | CATASSGRASYNEQFF | TGTGCCACAGCCTCTAGCGGGAGGGCCTCCTACAATGAGCAGTTCTTC
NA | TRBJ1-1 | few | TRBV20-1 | CSARGLGNTEAFF | TGCAGTGCTAGGGGGTTAGGGAACACTGAAGCTTTCTTT
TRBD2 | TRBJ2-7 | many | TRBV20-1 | CSASGRDYEQYF | TGCAGTGCTAGCGGGAGGGACTACGAGCAGTACTTC
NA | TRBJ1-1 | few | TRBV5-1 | CASSLNSREDTEAFF | TGCGCCAGCAGCTTGAATAGCAGGGAGGACACTGAAGCTTTCTTT
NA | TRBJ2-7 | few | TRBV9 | CASSETGFHEQYF | TGTGCCAGCAGCGAAACAGGGTTCCACGAGCAGTACTTC
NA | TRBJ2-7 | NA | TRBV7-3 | CASSLSGIGYEQYF | TGTGCCAGCAGCTTATCCGGTATAGGCTACGAGCAGTACTTC
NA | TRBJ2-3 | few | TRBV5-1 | CASSSRSRTDTQYF | TGCGCCAGCAGTTCTAGGTCTCGCACAGATACGCAGTATTTT
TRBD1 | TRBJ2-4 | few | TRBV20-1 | CSASRDRVYAKNIQYF | TGCAGTGCTAGTCGGGACAGGGTGTATGCCAAAAACATTCAGTACTTC
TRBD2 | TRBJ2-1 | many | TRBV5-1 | CASRPAGSYNEQFF | TGCGCCAGCAGGCCAGCGGGGTCCTACAATGAGCAGTTCTTC
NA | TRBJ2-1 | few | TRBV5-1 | CASSQTSNSYNEQFF | TGCGCCAGCAGCCAGACTAGTAACTCCTACAATGAGCAGTTCTTC
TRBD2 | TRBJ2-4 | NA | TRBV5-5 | CASNTWGGAAKNIQYF | TGTGCCAGCAATACTTGGGGAGGGGCGGCCAAAAACATTCAGTACTTC
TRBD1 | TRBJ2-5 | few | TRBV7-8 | CASSQTGQGALETQYF | TGTGCCAGCAGCCAAACGGGACAGGGGGCTTTAGAGACCCAGTACTTC
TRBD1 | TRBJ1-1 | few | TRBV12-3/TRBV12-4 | CASSLRQGFTEAFF | TGTGCCAGCAGTTTACGACAGGGGTTCACTGAAGCTTTCTTT
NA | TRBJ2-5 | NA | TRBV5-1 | CASSLSRPLTQYF | TGCGCCAGCAGCTTGAGCAGGCCTTTGACCCAGTACTTC